This is a list of T cell receptor beta chains from one sample in a study of cytomegalovirus exposure and HLA in healthy donors. Measured with immunoSEQ multiplex PCR; TCRdb has only the in-frame clones, and not every one. The sample includes approximately 150,000 clones, 84% of them seen just once. Source material: PBMCs. The receptor set was obtained from a man younger than 40 in good health and CMV-seropositive. Each CDR3 is given with its conserved first and last residue. Each record gives: J gene, D gene, V gene, clone size, CDR3 DNA, CDR3 protein. A D gene is named only where the DNA matches it firmly. A row's size may be missing; if present it is once, few, many or a size class.

J: TRBJ2-6
D: NA
V: TRBV9
size: NA
DNA: TGTGCCAGCAGCGCCGGAGTTGGGTTCCCTGGGGCCAACGTCCTGACTTTC
CDR3: CASSAGVGFPGANVLTF

J: TRBJ1-2
D: TRBD1
V: TRBV7-9
size: few
DNA: TGTGCCAGCAGCATAGAGACAGGGCGCGAGGGCTATGGCTACACCTTC
CDR3: CASSIETGREGYGYTF

J: TRBJ2-2
D: TRBD2
V: TRBV5-1
size: NA
DNA: TGCGCCAGCAGCTTGACTAGCGGGAGATTCACCGGGGAGCTGTTTTTT
CDR3: CASSLTSGRFTGELFF

J: TRBJ2-5
D: TRBD1
V: TRBV6-1
size: NA
DNA: TGTGCCAGCACGCTATGGACAGGTGAGGAGACCCAGTACTTC
CDR3: CASTLWTGEETQYF

J: TRBJ1-5
D: TRBD1
V: TRBV2
size: NA
DNA: TGTGCCAGCAGCATTAGGACAGGGGGTAACCAGCCCCAGCATTTT
CDR3: CASSIRTGGNQPQHF

J: TRBJ1-1
D: NA
V: TRBV27
size: NA
DNA: TGTGCCAGCAGTCTAGGGGTGGGGAACACTGAAGCTTTCTTT
CDR3: CASSLGVGNTEAFF

J: TRBJ1-4
D: NA
V: TRBV28
size: NA
DNA: TGTGCCAGTTTGGGGGGTAACGAAAAACTGTTTTTT
CDR3: CASLGGNEKLFF

J: TRBJ2-3
D: TRBD1
V: TRBV10-1
size: NA
DNA: TGCGCCAGCAGTGAGTCTACGACAGGGGGCACAGATACGCAGTATTTT
CDR3: CASSESTTGGTDTQYF

J: TRBJ2-1
D: NA
V: TRBV12-5
size: NA
DNA: TGTGCTAGTGGTTTGGCAGGGTCCCACAATGAGCAGTTCTTC
CDR3: CASGLAGSHNEQFF

J: TRBJ2-5
D: NA
V: TRBV12-5
size: NA
DNA: TGTGCTAGTGGCAAAGGGGATAGCGAGACCCAGTACTTC
CDR3: CASGKGDSETQYF

J: TRBJ2-7
D: TRBD2
V: TRBV9
size: NA
DNA: TGTGCCAGCAGCGTATTACTAGCGGGGGACGAGCAGTACTTC
CDR3: CASSVLLAGDEQYF

J: TRBJ2-1
D: NA
V: TRBV9
size: NA
DNA: TGTGCCAGCAGCGTAGGGGGCGGAAGCTCCTACAATGAGCAGTTCTTC
CDR3: CASSVGGGSSYNEQFF

J: TRBJ2-7
D: NA
V: TRBV5-1
size: NA
DNA: TGCGCCAGCAGCTTAGTCAGCGTTTCCTACGAGCAGTACTTC
CDR3: CASSLVSVSYEQYF

J: TRBJ1-1
D: NA
V: TRBV29-1
size: once
DNA: TGCAGCGTTGAAGATCACGTCGGGGGTGAAGCTTTCTTT
CDR3: CSVEDHVGGEAFF

J: TRBJ1-1
D: TRBD1
V: TRBV28
size: once
DNA: TGTGCCAGCAGTCCCCAGGGGGTGAACACTGAAGCTTTCTTT
CDR3: CASSPQGVNTEAFF

J: TRBJ1-5
D: NA
V: TRBV28
size: NA
DNA: TGTGCCAGCAGTATGAGGTGGAGCAATCAGCCCCAGCATTTT
CDR3: CASSMRWSNQPQHF

J: TRBJ2-4
D: NA
V: TRBV7-6
size: once
DNA: TGTGCCAGCCGCTACAATCGCCGCGGATCAGACAAAAACATTCAGTACTTC
CDR3: CASRYNRRGSDKNIQYF

J: TRBJ2-1
D: NA
V: TRBV5-6
size: NA
DNA: TGTGCCAGCAGCTTGGTGTTCCTGGGGGGTGAGCAGTTCTTC
CDR3: CASSLVFLGGEQFF

J: TRBJ1-5
D: NA
V: TRBV19
size: NA
DNA: TGTGCCAGTAGTATGGCAGGGCTTAATCAGCCCCAGCATTTT
CDR3: CASSMAGLNQPQHF